This T cell receptor beta chain was sequenced for a study of OX40 agonist ivuxolimab in advanced cancers. Turning to the study itself: Every patient in dose escalation had hepatocellular carcinoma, melanoma, renal cell or head and neck cancer. From roughly 20 to 79 years was the age range, with a mean of around 60 years, and 65% to 90% were male.

Researchers took blood at baseline, on cycle 4 day 1, and on cycle 7 day 1. The table came from immunoSEQ multiplex PCR; TCRdb's copy has only in-frame clones and leaves some out. The sample carries 57,000 or so clones, 65% to 90% recorded once. The CDR3 totals 15 residues. Germline CDR1 reads MDHEN; CDR2 reads SYDVKM. The ends were cut back, 4 bases at V and 3 bases at J, with 13 bases in the middle. This receptor was identified in an adult with an advanced solid tumor such as melanoma, head and neck, liver or kidney cancer. The rearrangement joins TRBV28 to TRBJ1-5, with D tentatively TRBD1 (6 bases). Sample: CD4+ or CD8+ T cells sorted from blood, taken in a trial of the OX40 agonist ivuxolimab. CDR3 protein: CASSSGQKVNQPQHF. The CDR3 DNA reads as TGTGCCAGCAGTTCTGGACAGAAAGTCAATCAGCCCCAGCATTTT.